The clone carrying this T cell receptor (beta chain) has just a few counts. Trimming took off 4 bases at V and 2 bases at J, with 13 bases between the two ends. The CDR3 is 14 amino acids. Germline V gene data show CDR1 as SGHRS and CDR2 as YFSETQ. The sample comes from a study of neurological immune-mediated disorders. A single record per CDR3 protein comes from TCRdb applying MiXCR to the 5' RACE reads. The sample has 65,000 to 80,000 distinct CDR3 sequences; roughly 17% are singletons. The TCR sequence derives from a woman in her forties in good health. The specimen was PBMCs. This sequence joins TRBV5-1 and TRBJ2-7; TRBD2 might be the D (6 bases). CDR3 residues: CASSGGGAAYEQYF. The CDR3 nucleotides are TGCGCCAGCAGCGGAGGAGGGGCAGCCTACGAGCAGTACTTC.